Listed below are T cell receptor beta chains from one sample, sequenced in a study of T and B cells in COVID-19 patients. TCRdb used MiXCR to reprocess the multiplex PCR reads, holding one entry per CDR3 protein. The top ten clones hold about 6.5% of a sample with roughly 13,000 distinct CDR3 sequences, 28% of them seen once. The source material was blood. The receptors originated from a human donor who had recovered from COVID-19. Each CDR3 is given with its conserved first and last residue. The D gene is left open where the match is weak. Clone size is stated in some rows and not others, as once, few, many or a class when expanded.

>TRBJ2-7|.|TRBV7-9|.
TGTGCCAGCAGCGTATCGGGGGACTACGAGCAGTACTTC
CASSVSGDYEQYF
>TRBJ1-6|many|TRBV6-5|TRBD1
TGTGCCAGCAGTGAACAGGGGGGCGAGGGTTCGACCCTCCACTTT
CASSEQGGEGSTLHF
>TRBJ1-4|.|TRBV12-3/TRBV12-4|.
TGTGCCAGCAGTTACAGTGCAACTAATGAAAAACTGTTTTTT
CASSYSATNEKLFF
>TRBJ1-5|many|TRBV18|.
TGTGCCAGCTCGCTGGACAGATTCAATCAGCCCCAGCATTTT
CASSLDRFNQPQHF
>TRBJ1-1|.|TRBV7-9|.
TGTGCCAGCAGCAACCAGGGAGGAGGCACTGAAGCTTTCTTT
CASSNQGGGTEAFF
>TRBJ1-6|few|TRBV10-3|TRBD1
TGTGCCATCCGTGGGACAGAATTTAATTCACCCCTCCACTTT
CAIRGTEFNSPLHF
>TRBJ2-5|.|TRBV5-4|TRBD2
TGTGCCAGCAGTAGGACTAGCGGGGATCTGTATGAGACCCAGTACTTC
CASSRTSGDLYETQYF
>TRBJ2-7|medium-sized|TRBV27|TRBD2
TGTGCCAGCAGTTCCCGAGGGACTAGCGGGAGCTACGAGCAGTACTTC
CASSSRGTSGSYEQYF
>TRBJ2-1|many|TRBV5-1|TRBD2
TGCGCCAGCAGCCTGGACGGCCCCGGACTAGCGGGTAATGAGCAGTTCTTC
CASSLDGPGLAGNEQFF
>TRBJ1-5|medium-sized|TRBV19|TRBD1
TGTGCCAGTAAGGACGGGACAGCATATAGCAATCAGCCCCAGCATTTT
CASKDGTAYSNQPQHF
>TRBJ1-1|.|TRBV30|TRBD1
TGTGCCTGGAGAACAGGGGCAGCACAAGCTTTCTTT
CAWRTGAAQAFF
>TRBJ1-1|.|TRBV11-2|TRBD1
TGTGCCAGCAGCTATACAGGGGGCCAGACTGAAGCTTTCTTT
CASSYTGGQTEAFF
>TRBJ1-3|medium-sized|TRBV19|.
TGTGCCAGTAGATTCCGAGGCTCTGGAAACACCATATATTTT
CASRFRGSGNTIYF
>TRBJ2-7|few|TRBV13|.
TGTGCCAGCAGCCCGGGACTCACCTACGAGCAGTACTTC
CASSPGLTYEQYF
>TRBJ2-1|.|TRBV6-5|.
TGTGCCAGCCCCAGCCCCCAGCGGGAGTTCTTC
CASPSPQREFF
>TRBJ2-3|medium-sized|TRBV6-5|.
TGTGCCAGCAGTCATTGGGAACCGGGACTTGGGATGACAGATACGCAGTATTTT
CASSHWEPGLGMTDTQYF
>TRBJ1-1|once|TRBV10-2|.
TGCGCCAGCAATTTATTAGACAGCACTGAAGCTTTCTTT
CASNLLDSTEAFF
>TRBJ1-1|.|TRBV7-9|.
TGTGCCAGCACACAGGGAAACACTGAAGCTTTCTTT
CASTQGNTEAFF